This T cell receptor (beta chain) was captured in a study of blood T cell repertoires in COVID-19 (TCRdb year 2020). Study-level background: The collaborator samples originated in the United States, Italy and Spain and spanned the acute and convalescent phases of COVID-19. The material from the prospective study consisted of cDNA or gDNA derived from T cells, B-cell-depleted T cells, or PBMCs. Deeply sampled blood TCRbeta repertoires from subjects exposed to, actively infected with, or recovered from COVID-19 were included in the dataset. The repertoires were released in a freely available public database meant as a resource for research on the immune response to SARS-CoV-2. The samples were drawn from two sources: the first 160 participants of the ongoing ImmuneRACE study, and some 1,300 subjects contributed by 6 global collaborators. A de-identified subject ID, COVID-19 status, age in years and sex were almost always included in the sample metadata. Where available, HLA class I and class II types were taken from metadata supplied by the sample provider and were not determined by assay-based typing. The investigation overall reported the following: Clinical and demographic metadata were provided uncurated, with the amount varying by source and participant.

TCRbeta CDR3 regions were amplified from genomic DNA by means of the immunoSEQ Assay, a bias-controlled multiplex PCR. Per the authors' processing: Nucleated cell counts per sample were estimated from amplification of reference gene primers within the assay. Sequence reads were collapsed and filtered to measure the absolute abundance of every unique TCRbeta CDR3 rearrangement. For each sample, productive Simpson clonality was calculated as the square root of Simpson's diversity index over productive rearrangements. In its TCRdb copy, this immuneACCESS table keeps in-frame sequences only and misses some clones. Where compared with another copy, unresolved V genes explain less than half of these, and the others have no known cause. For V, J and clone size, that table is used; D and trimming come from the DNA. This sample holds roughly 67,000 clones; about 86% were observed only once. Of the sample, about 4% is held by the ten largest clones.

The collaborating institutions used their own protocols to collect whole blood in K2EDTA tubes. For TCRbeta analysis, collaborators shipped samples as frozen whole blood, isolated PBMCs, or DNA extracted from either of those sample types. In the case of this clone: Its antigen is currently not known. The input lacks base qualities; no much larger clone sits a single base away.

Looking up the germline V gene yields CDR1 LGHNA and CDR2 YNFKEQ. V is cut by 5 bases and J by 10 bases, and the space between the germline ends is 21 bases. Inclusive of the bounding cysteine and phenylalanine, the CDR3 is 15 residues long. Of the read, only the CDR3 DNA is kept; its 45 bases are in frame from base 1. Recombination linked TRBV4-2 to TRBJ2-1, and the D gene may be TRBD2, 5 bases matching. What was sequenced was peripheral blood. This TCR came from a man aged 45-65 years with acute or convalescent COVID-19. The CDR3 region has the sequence CASSVDAGRGREQFF. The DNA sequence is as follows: TGTGCCAGCAGCGTTGATGCCGGGCGAGGGAGAGAGCAGTTCTTC.